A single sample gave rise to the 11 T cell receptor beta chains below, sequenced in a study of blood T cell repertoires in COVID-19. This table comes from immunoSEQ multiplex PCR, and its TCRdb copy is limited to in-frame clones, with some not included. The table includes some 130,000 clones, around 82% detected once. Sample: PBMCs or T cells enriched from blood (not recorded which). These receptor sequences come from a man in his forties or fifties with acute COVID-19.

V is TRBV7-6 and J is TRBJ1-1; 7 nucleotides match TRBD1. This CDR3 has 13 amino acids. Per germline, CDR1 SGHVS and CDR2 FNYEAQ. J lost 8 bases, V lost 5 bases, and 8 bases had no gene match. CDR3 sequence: CASSRGQVSEAFF. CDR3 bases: TGTGCCAGCAGCCGAGGACAGGTATCCGAAGCTTTCTTT. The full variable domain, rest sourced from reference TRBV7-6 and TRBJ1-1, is GAGVSQSPRYKVTKRGQDVALRCDPISGHVSLYWYRQALGQGPEFLTYFNYEAQQDKSGLPNDRFSAERPEGSISTLTIQRTEQRDSAMYRCASSRGQVSEAFFGQGTRLTVV.

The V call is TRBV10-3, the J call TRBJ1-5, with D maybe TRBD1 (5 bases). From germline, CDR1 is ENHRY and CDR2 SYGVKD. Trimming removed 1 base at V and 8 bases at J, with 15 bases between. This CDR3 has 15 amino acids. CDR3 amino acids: CAISEFEQGEKPQHF. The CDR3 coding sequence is TGTGCCATCAGTGAGTTCGAGCAGGGTGAAAAGCCCCAGCATTTT.

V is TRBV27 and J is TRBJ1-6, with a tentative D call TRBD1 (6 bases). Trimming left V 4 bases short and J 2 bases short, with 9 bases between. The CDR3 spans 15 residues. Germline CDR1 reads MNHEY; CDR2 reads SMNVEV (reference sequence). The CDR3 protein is CASSYGGPYNSPLHF. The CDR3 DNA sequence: TGTGCCAGCAGTTATGGGGGCCCCTATAATTCACCCCTCCACTTT.

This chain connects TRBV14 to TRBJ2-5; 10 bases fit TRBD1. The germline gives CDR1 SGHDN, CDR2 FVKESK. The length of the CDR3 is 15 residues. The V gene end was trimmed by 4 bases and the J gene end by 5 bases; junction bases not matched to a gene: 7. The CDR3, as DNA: TGTGCCAGCAGCCCCTTGACAGGGGGCGCTGAGACCCAGTACTTC. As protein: CASSPLTGGAETQYF.

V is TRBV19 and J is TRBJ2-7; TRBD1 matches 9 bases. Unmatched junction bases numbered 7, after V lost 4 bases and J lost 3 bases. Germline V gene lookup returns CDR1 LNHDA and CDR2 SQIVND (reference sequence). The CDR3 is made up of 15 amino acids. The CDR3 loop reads CASSKWTGESYEQYF. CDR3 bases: TGTGCCAGTAGTAAGTGGACAGGGGAAAGCTACGAGCAGTACTTC.

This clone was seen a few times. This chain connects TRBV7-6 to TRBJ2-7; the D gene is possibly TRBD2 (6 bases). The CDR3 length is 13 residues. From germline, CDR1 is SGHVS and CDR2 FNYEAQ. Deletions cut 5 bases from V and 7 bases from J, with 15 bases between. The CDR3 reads CASSPSERGEQYF. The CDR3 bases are TGTGCCAGCAGCCCTTCGGAACGGGGGGAGCAGTACTTC.

The CDR3 spells CASSGRGRGTYNEQFF. CDR3 coding DNA: TGCGCCAGCAGTGGTCGGGGCAGGGGGACCTACAATGAGCAGTTCTTC. V gene TRBV10-1 combines with J gene TRBJ2-1, with TRBD1 matching over 7 bases. The J segment lost 2 bases and the V segment lost 4 bases, leaving 8 bases of the junction unmatched. The CDR3 has 16 amino acids. Germline CDR1 is WNHNN and CDR2 is SYGVQD (reference sequence).

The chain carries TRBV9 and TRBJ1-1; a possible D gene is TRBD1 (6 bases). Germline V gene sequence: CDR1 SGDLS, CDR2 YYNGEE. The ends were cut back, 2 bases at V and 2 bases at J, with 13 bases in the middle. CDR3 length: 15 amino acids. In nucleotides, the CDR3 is TGTGCCAGCAGCGTCGCCGGGACACAAAACACTGAAGCTTTCTTT. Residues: CASSVAGTQNTEAFF.

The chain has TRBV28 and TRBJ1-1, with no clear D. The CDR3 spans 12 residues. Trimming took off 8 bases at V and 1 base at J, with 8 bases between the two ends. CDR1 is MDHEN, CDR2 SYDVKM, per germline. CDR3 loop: CASLTGNTEAFF. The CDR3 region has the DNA TGTGCCAGCCTTACGGGGAACACTGAAGCTTTCTTT.

CDR3 sequence reads: CASSAAESEAFF. CDR3 coding DNA: TGTGCCAGCAGTGCGGCGGAAAGTGAAGCTTTCTTT. The chain links TRBV25-1 to TRBJ1-1; no clear D. The CDR3 contains 12 residues. Trimming pared 4 bases from V and 7 bases from J, leaving 10 bases between. CDR1 and CDR2 (germline): MGHDK, SYGVNS.

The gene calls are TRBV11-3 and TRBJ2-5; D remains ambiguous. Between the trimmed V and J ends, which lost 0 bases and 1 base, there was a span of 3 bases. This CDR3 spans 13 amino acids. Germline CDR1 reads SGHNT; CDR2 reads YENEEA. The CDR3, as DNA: TGTGCCAGCAGCTTAGACAGCCAAGAGACCCAGTACTTC. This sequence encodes CASSLDSQETQYF.